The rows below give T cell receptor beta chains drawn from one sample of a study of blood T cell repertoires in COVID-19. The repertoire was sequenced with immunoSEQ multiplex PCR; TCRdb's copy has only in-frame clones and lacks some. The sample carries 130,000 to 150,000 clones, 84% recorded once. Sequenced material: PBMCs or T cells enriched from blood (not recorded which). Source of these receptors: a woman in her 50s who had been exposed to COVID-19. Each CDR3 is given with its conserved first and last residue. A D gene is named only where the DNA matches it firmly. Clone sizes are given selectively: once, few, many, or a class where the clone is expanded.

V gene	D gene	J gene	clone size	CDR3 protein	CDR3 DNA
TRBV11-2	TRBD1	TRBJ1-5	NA	CASSLVKAGTGAQPQHF	TGTGCCAGCAGCTTAGTAAAGGCCGGGACAGGGGCTCAGCCCCAGCATTTT
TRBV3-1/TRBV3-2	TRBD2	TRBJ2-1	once	CASSGGLAEPLGNEQFF	TGTGCCAGCAGCGGCGGACTAGCGGAGCCCCTTGGGAATGAGCAGTTCTTC
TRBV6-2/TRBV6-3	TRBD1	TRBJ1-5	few	CASSYGQGAQHF	TGTGCCAGCAGTTACGGACAGGGGGCCCAGCATTTT
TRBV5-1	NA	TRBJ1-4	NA	CASSLSQLNEKLFF	TGCGCCAGCAGCTTGTCACAGCTTAATGAAAAACTGTTTTTT
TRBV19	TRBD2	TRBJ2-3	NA	CASSIGGLAGGADTQYF	TGTGCCAGTAGTATAGGCGGACTAGCGGGGGGAGCAGATACGCAGTATTTT
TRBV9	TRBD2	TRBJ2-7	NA	CASSPLAGGYEQYF	TGTGCCAGCAGCCCTCTGGCGGGGGGGTACGAGCAGTACTTC
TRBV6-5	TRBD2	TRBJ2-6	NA	CASSSRGDGANVLTF	TGTGCCAGCAGTTCACGGGGGGATGGGGCCAACGTCCTGACTTTC
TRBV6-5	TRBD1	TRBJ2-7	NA	CASSYLDRVYEQYF	TGTGCCAGCAGTTACCTGGACAGGGTCTACGAGCAGTACTTC
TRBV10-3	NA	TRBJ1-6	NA	CAISESGQGNSPLHF	TGTGCCATCAGTGAGTCCGGTCAGGGTAATTCACCCCTCCACTTT
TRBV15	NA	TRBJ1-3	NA	CATSRAGDTIYF	TGTGCCACCAGCAGAGCGGGGGACACCATATATTTT
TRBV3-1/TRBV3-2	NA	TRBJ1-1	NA	CASSPPRTGRTEAFF	TGTGCCAGCAGCCCCCCCAGAACAGGGCGAACTGAAGCTTTCTTT
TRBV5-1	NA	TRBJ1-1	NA	CASKRTTNTEAFF	TGCGCCAGCAAACGGACAACGAACACTGAAGCTTTCTTT
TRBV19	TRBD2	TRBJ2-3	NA	CASKKISGVDTQYF	TGTGCCAGTAAAAAGATTAGCGGGGTAGATACGCAGTATTTT
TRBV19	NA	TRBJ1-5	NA	CASGRAGNQPQHF	TGTGCCAGTGGCAGGGCGGGCAATCAGCCCCAGCATTTT
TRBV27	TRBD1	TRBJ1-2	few	CASSSSGGYGYTF	TGTGCCAGCAGTTCATCAGGGGGCTATGGCTACACCTTC
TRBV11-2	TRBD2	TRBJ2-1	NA	CASNTHRGGNEQFF	TGTGCCAGCAACACCCACCGGGGGGGGAATGAGCAGTTCTTC
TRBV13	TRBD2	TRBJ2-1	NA	CASSLGPLGGGRNEQFF	TGTGCCAGCAGCTTAGGCCCACTCGGCGGGGGGCGGAATGAGCAGTTCTTC
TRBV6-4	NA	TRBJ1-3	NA	CASSAPAGPGNTIYF	TGTGCCAGCAGTGCCCCAGCAGGGCCTGGAAACACCATATATTTT
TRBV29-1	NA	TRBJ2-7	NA	CSVEEGPGEEQYF	TGCAGCGTTGAAGAGGGCCCAGGGGAGGAGCAGTACTTC
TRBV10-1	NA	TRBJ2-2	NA	CASSQTSSGELFF	TGCGCCAGCAGTCAGACTAGTAGCGGGGAGCTGTTTTTT
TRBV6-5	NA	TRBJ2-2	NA	CATSYGATGELFF	TGTGCCACCTCGTACGGAGCGACCGGGGAGCTGTTTTTT
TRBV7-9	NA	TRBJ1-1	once	CASSPLAEAFF	TGTGCCAGCAGCCCATTAGCCGAAGCTTTCTTT
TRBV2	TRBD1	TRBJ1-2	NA	CASRLDRDYGYTF	TGTGCCAGCAGACTAGACAGGGACTATGGCTACACCTTC
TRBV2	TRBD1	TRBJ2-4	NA	CASSADRVTKNIQYF	TGTGCCAGCAGTGCGGACAGGGTAACCAAAAACATTCAGTACTTC
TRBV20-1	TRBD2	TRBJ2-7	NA	CSASGGGGAVEQYF	TGCAGTGCTAGTGGCGGCGGGGGGGCGGTCGAGCAGTACTTC
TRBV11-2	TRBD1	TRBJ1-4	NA	CASSPTGFREKLFF	TGTGCCAGCAGCCCGACAGGGTTTAGGGAAAAACTGTTTTTT
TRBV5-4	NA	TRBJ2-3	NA	CASSLDRSSTDTQYF	TGTGCCAGCAGCTTGGACAGGAGTAGCACAGATACGCAGTATTTT
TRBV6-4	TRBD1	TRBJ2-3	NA	CASSPGGTDTQYF	TGTGCCAGCAGTCCAGGGGGAACAGATACGCAGTATTTT
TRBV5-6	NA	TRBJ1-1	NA	CASSPGVGAVTEAFF	TGTGCCAGCAGCCCTGGTGTGGGGGCCGTCACTGAAGCTTTCTTT
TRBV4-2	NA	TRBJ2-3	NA	CASSQKAVGEPDTQYF	TGTGCCAGCAGCCAAAAAGCGGTCGGGGAACCAGATACGCAGTATTTT
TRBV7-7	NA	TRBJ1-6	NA	CASSLGQNNSPLHF	TGTGCCAGCAGCCTCGGACAGAATAATTCACCCCTCCACTTT
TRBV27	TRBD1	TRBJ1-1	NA	CASSFYRGETEAFF	TGTGCCAGCAGTTTCTACAGGGGCGAAACTGAAGCTTTCTTT
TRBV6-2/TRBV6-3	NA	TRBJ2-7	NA	CASSYRSLAYEQYF	TGTGCCAGCAGTTACAGGAGCTTAGCCTACGAGCAGTACTTC
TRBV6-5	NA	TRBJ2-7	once	CASRPSLWEQYF	TGTGCCAGCAGGCCTAGCTTGTGGGAGCAGTACTTC
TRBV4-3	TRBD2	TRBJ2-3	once	CASSQDAGLAGLTDTQYF	TGCGCCAGCAGCCAAGACGCCGGACTAGCGGGACTCACAGATACGCAGTATTTT
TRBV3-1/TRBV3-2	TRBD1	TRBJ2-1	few	CASSQSDRGNEQFF	TGTGCCAGCAGCCAATCGGACAGGGGTAATGAGCAGTTCTTC
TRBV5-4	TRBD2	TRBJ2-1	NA	CASSLDGTSYNEQFF	TGTGCCAGCAGCTTGGATGGGACTAGCTACAATGAGCAGTTCTTC
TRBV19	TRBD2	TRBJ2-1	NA	CASRRAGSGGEQFF	TGTGCCAGTAGGAGAGCGGGGTCGGGTGGTGAGCAGTTCTTC
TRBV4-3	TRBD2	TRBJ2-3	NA	CASSQTARGGQTDTQYF	TGCGCCAGCAGCCAAACTGCCCGGGGGGGCCAAACAGATACGCAGTATTTT
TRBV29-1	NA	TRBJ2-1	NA	CSVRSRGRGNEQFF	TGCAGCGTCCGAAGTAGGGGCAGGGGCAATGAGCAGTTCTTC
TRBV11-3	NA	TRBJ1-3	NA	CASSLATGSGNTIYF	TGTGCCAGCAGCTTAGCTACAGGGTCCGGAAACACCATATATTTT
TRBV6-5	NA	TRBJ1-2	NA	CASSYSSGGYGYTF	TGTGCCAGCAGTTACTCGTCCGGGGGGTATGGCTACACCTTC
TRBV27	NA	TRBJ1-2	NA	CASSVGSSYGYTF	TGTGCCAGCAGTGTTGGGAGTTCCTATGGCTACACCTTC
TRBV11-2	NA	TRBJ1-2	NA	CASSLETRGSGYTF	TGTGCCAGCAGCTTAGAGACCCGGGGGAGTGGCTACACCTTC